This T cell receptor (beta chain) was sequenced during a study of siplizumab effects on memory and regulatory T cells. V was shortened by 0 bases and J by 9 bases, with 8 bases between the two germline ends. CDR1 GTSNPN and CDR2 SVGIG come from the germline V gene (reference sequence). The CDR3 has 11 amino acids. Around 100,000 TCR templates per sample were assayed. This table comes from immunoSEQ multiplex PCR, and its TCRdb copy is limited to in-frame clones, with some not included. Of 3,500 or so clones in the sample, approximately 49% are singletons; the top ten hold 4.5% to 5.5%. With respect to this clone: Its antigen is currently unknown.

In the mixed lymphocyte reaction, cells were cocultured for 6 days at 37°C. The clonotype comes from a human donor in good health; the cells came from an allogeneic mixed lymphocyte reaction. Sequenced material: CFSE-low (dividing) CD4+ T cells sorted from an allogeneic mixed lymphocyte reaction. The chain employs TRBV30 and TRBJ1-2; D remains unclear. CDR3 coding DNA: TGTGCCTGGAGTGTAAGTGGTCGCTACACCTTC. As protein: CAWSVSGRYTF.